This T cell receptor (beta chain) was captured by sequencing in a study of shared clonotypes between healthy human individuals. For this clone: Its target is unknown.

Produced via immunoSEQ multiplex PCR; TCRdb's table is partial and in-frame only. The sample consists of approximately 2,300,000 clones, about 90% of them appearing once. V was cut by 3 bases and J by 2 bases, with 10 bases left in between. Germline V CDR1 and CDR2: SEHNR, FQNEAQ (reference sequence). This CDR3 is 14 amino acids long. Study-wide findings and caveats: Estimated clonotype richness was generally higher in naive than memory subsets.

The source material was naive CD4+ T cells from PBMCs. Subset: CD45RA+ positively selected. The source of this sequence is a man between 18 and 29 years old in good health. Some clones in this sample may be carry-over from other donors' samples. The chain combines TRBV7-9 with TRBJ1-1; D gene unclear. This chain's CDR3 is CASSLTDLNTEAFF. DNA of the CDR3: TGTGCCAGCAGCTTGACCGACCTTAACACTGAAGCTTTCTTT.